The T cell receptor (beta chain) under discussion was sequenced for a study of OX40 agonist ivuxolimab in advanced cancers. Study-level background: At doses from 0.01 to 10 mg/kg, patients were given intravenous ivuxolimab every 2 weeks. The eligibility criteria allowed prior anti-PD-1, anti-PD-L1 or anti-CTLA-4 therapy, and 30% to 45% had some. One hepatocellular carcinoma and two cutaneous melanoma patients partially responded.

The V and J ends lost 4 bases and 4 bases, in that order; junction bases with no gene match: 13. The CDR3 has 16 amino acids. Per germline, CDR1 LGHNA and CDR2 YSLEER. Data came from immunoSEQ multiplex PCR; TCRdb stores just in-frame clones and leaves some out. In the table there are around 58,000 clones, about 90% of which are singletons. General observations from the study: On average, CD8+ T cells showed a greater number of expanded clones than CD4+.

Points on this clone: Its antigen is not identified.

The genes are TRBV4-3 and TRBJ2-7, with 7 bases that match TRBD1. Material: CD4+ or CD8+ T cells sorted from blood, obtained in a trial of the OX40 agonist ivuxolimab. This receptor was taken from an adult with an advanced solid tumor such as melanoma, head and neck, liver or kidney cancer. CDR3 residues: CASSLQPPGQNYEQYF. The CDR3 nucleotides read TGCGCCAGCAGCCTCCAGCCCCCGGGACAGAATTACGAGCAGTACTTC.